This T cell receptor beta chain was found in a study of T-cell reconstitution after alpha-beta-depleted transplantation in children. Study findings and constraints: The study traced high day-60 TCRbeta diversity in some patients to surviving recipient T cells and thymic progenitors. Most T-cell counts and diversity one year after the transplant came from T cells that were newly produced.

A note on this clonotype: Antigen unknown.

During its preparation, the TCRbeta library received unique molecular identifiers. MiXCR, run by TCRdb on the PCR reads, gives a single entry per CDR3 protein. This sample yields under 750,000 distinct CDR3 sequences, of which 20% to 25% are seen a single time; about 14% belongs to the top ten. Trimming pared 8 bases from V and 0 bases from J, leaving 16 bases between. The CDR3 covers 16 residues. Germline assignment: CDR1 MNHNS and CDR2 SASEGT. The chain links TRBV6-1 to TRBJ2-2; D perhaps matches TRBD2 (5 bases). This specimen was PBMCs, mostly from graft donor cells, taken 360 days after TCRalphabeta/CD19-depleted stem cell transplant. This TCR was sampled from a boy younger than two who had a stem cell transplant for acute myeloid leukemia, so the T cells may come from the graft donor. This CDR3 is CASRRLAGANTGELFF. CDR3 sequence (DNA): TGTGCCAGCCGTCGGTTGGCGGGTGCGAACACCGGGGAGCTGTTTTTT.